The 32 T cell receptor beta chains below come from one sample, sequenced in a study of blood T cell repertoires in COVID-19. The data were produced by immunoSEQ multiplex PCR, yet TCRdb's version contains in-frame clones alone and is incomplete. Altogether fewer than 40,000 clones are present, about 88% being singletons, with the ten largest covering about 23%. The sample consisted of peripheral blood. Every receptor here comes from a woman aged 80 or older with active or convalescent COVID-19.

This chain links TRBV7-2 with TRBJ1-4; 9 nucleotides match TRBD1. Germline V gives CDR1 SGHTA, CDR2 FQGNSA. Germline trimming cut 6 bases from V and 5 bases from J; bases unmatched to any gene: 7. This CDR3 is 15 amino acids long. The CDR3 is CASRKTGGPNEKLFF. The CDR3 DNA sequence: TGTGCCAGCAGAAAAACAGGGGGCCCAAATGAAAAACTGTTTTTT.

The chain recombines TRBV6-5 with TRBJ2-7; tentatively, D is TRBD1 (6 bases). V lost 4 bases, J lost 0 bases, and 10 bases lay in between. Per the germline V gene, CDR1 is MNHEY and CDR2 is SVGAGI. CDR3 length equals 14 residues. This CDR3 is CASSLMTGSYEQYF. CDR3 nucleotide sequence: TGTGCCAGCAGTTTGATGACAGGCTCCTACGAGCAGTACTTC.

The V gene is TRBV7-2, the J gene TRBJ2-7; D ambiguous. Germline CDR1 and CDR2: SGHTA and FQGNSA. The CDR3 is 14 amino acids. Trimming stripped 1 base from V and 3 bases from J, with 10 bases between. Here the CDR3 DNA reads TGTGCCAGCAGCTTAGTTCCAGTCCTCTACGAGCAGTACTTC. Translation gives CASSLVPVLYEQYF.

This chain links TRBV29-1 with TRBJ2-1; the match to TRBD2 covers 8 bases. Germline lookup yields CDR1 SQVTM and CDR2 ANQGSEA. The V gene end was trimmed by 3 bases and the J gene end by 10 bases; junction bases not matched to a gene: 11. CDR3 length: 14 residues. CDR3 sequence reads: CSVDLPGLGGEQFF. The CDR3 DNA reads TGCAGCGTTGACCTCCCGGGACTAGGAGGCGAGCAGTTCTTC.

The chain uses TRBV11-3 and TRBJ1-1; D is ambiguous. The CDR3 has 13 residues. V lost 1 base, J lost 2 bases, and 5 bases lay in between. Germline V gene data show CDR1 as SGHNT and CDR2 as YENEEA. DNA for the CDR3: TGTGCCAGCAGCTTAGCTCCTAACACTGAAGCTTTCTTT. It yields the protein CASSLAPNTEAFF.

This chain connects TRBV5-1 to TRBJ2-1; the match to TRBD2 covers 11 bases. V lost 6 bases, J lost 9 bases, and 11 bases stayed unmatched. This CDR3 contains 15 residues. Germline V gives CDR1 SGHRS, CDR2 YFSETQ. DNA for the CDR3: TGCGCCAGCACCCTTTTTAGCGGGGGGGCGGGTGAGCAGTTCTTC. Amino acid sequence: CASTLFSGGAGEQFF. The variable domain in full, with the rest retrieved from reference TRBV5-1 and TRBJ2-1, is KAGVTQTPRYLIKTRGQQVTLSCSPISGHRSVSWYQQTPGQGLQFLFEYFSETQRNKGNFPGRFSGRQFSNSRSEMNVSTLELGDSALYLCASTLFSGGAGEQFFGPGTRLTVL.

This chain connects TRBV5-1 to TRBJ1-1; D is possibly TRBD1 (6 bases). Looked up from germline, CDR1 is SGHRS and CDR2 is YFSETQ. The CDR3 covers 14 residues. The V and J ends lost 4 bases and 3 bases respectively, with 13 bases between them. In DNA form, the CDR3 reads TGCGCCAGCAGCCGTGGACAGTCAGACACTGAAGCTTTCTTT. Translated: CASSRGQSDTEAFF.

This clone came up a few times. This chain connects TRBV19 to TRBJ1-4; D unresolved. The CDR3 loop spans 13 amino acids. The ends were cut back, 4 bases at V and 8 bases at J, with 11 bases in the middle. Germline CDR1 and CDR2: LNHDA and SQIVND (reference sequence). CDR3 amino acids: CASSSPSPEKLFF. CDR3 nucleotides: TGTGCCAGTAGTAGTCCTAGTCCAGAAAAACTGTTTTTT.

The chain couples TRBV18 to TRBJ1-1; TRBD1 agrees at 9 bases. Trimming at V came to 3 bases and at J to 8 bases, leaving 10 bases not matched to a gene. The CDR3 runs 15 residues. CDR1 and CDR2 from the germline V gene are KGHSH and LQKENI. The CDR3 loop reads CASSPTGGAGGEAFF. CDR3 in DNA: TGTGCCAGCTCACCTACAGGGGGCGCAGGTGGGGAAGCTTTCTTT.

The chain carries TRBV7-6 and TRBJ2-7, with D maybe TRBD1 (6 bases). The CDR3 spans 15 residues. CDR1 is SGHVS, CDR2 FNYEAQ, per germline. Trimming cost V 4 bases and J 0 bases, with 13 bases left between them. The CDR3 DNA is TGTGCCAGCAGCTCCAGACAGGAACCCTCCTACGAGCAGTACTTC. Translating gives CASSSRQEPSYEQYF.

The chain is built from TRBV14 and TRBJ1-2; unclear D gene. Germline V gives CDR1 SGHDN, CDR2 FVKESK. The CDR3 totals 13 residues. V lost 1 base to trimming and J lost 5 bases, with 8 bases between them. The CDR3 region is CASSQVAGYGYTF. CDR3 DNA: TGTGCCAGCAGCCAAGTAGCGGGGTATGGCTACACCTTC.

The chain uses TRBV5-4 and TRBJ2-2; no clear D gene. Germline V gives CDR1 SGHNT, CDR2 YYREEE (reference sequence). There are 15 residues in the CDR3. V was cut by 1 base and J by 4 bases, with 11 bases left in between. In DNA form, the CDR3 reads TGTGCCAGCAGCTTGTTGACTGGTGGCACCGGGGAGCTGTTTTTT. This translates into CASSLLTGGTGELFF.

The chain uses TRBV10-1 and TRBJ1-2, with TRBD1 matching over 7 bases. This CDR3 is 14 amino acids long. The germline gives CDR1 WNHNN, CDR2 SYGVQD (reference sequence). V shed 6 bases, J shed 6 bases, and the junction held 10 bases outside the gene matches. The CDR3 protein is CASSGDTQGDGYTF. CDR3 DNA sequence: TGCGCCAGCAGCGGGGACACTCAGGGGGATGGCTACACCTTC.

This clone was found once. The V and J genes are TRBV7-2 and TRBJ1-1; D may be TRBD1 (5 bases). The CDR3 is 15 amino acids. V lost 5 bases and J lost 1, with 14 bases in between. Germline-derived CDR1 and CDR2 are SGHTA and FQGNSA. In nucleotides, the CDR3 is TGTGCCAGCAGCACGCAGGCAGGGTCGAACACTGAAGCTTTCTTT. It specifies CASSTQAGSNTEAFF.

J is TRBJ2-1 and V is TRBV3-1 (or the pseudogene TRBV3-2); a possible D gene is TRBD1 (5 bases). From germline, CDR1 is LGHDT and CDR2 YNNKEL (reference sequence). The V and J ends lost 1 base and 8 bases respectively, with 12 bases between them. CDR3 length equals 14 residues. The CDR3 loop reads CASSQVMRTYEQFF. In nucleotides, the CDR3 is TGTGCCAGCAGCCAAGTTATGAGGACATATGAGCAGTTCTTC.

The chain couples TRBV15 to TRBJ1-5; D gene unclear. Trimming stripped 0 bases from V and 3 bases from J, with 9 bases between. The CDR3 is 15 amino acids. Germline CDR1 LNHNV, CDR2 YYDKDF (reference sequence). CDR3 region: CATSRDPGDNQPQHF. The DNA for the CDR3 is TGTGCCACCAGCAGAGATCCCGGGGACAATCAGCCCCAGCATTTT. The full variable domain, in which reference TRBV15 and TRBJ1-5 provide the parts outside the CDR3, is DAMVIQNPRYQVTQFGKPVTLSCSQTLNHNVMYWYQQKSSQAPKLLFHYYDKDFNNEADTPDNFQSRRPNTSFCFLDIRSPGLGDTAMYLCATSRDPGDNQPQHFGDGTRLSIL.

The chain has TRBV4-1 and TRBJ2-3; possibly TRBD2 for D (6 bases). The V gene's germline CDR1 is MGHRA and CDR2 YSYEKL. With 0 bases removed from V and 6 bases from J, the gap between germline ends came to 10 bases. The CDR3 contains 14 residues. The CDR3 region has the DNA TGCGCCAGCAGCCAAGATTGGGGGGTGGATACGCAGTATTTT. This gives the protein CASSQDWGVDTQYF.

J is TRBJ2-5 and V is TRBV5-5; D is undetermined. Trimming shortened V by 2 bases and J by 1 base, and 6 bases separated the two germline ends. Germline CDR1 reads SGHKS; CDR2 reads YYEKEE (reference sequence). The CDR3 length is 13 residues. The CDR3 sequence is CASSFGSQETQYF. DNA for the CDR3: TGTGCCAGCAGCTTTGGCAGCCAAGAGACCCAGTACTTC.

This clone was detected only once. The V gene is TRBV4-1, the J gene TRBJ2-3, with 8 bases matching TRBD2. The germline V gene has CDR1 MGHRA and CDR2 YSYEKL. The CDR3 loop spans 18 amino acids. Losses at the gene ends were 0 bases for V and 0 bases for J; bases not matched to a gene: 8. CDR3: CASSQDPHQRGSTDTQYF. CDR3 sequence (DNA): TGCGCCAGCAGCCAAGATCCCCACCAGCGGGGGAGCACAGATACGCAGTATTTT.

By sample fraction, this clone is large. V and J are TRBV11-2 and TRBJ2-7; D is undetermined. V was pared by 0 bases and J by 6 bases, with 6 bases between. CDR3 size: 12 residues. CDR1 and CDR2 from the germline V gene are SGHAT and FQNNGV. The CDR3 spells CASSLDLAEQYF. CDR3 DNA: TGTGCCAGCAGCTTAGACCTGGCCGAGCAGTACTTC.

The V and J genes are TRBV12-2 and TRBJ2-1; the D call of TRBD2 is as the table states it, not checked on the DNA. TRBV12-2 is a documented pseudogene. This CDR3 has 16 amino acids. The CDR3 loop reads CASRPAVGGSYNEQFF. In DNA form, the CDR3 reads TGTGCAAGTCGCCCAGCGGTGGGGGGGTCCTACAATGAGCAGTTCTTC.

This clone was recorded once. The rearrangement joins TRBV28 to TRBJ2-3, with unresolved D. The germline gives CDR1 MDHEN, CDR2 SYDVKM. Trimming removed 5 bases at V and 0 bases at J, with 6 bases between. The CDR3 is 13 amino acids. The CDR3 DNA reads TGTGCCAGCAGTCTACCTAGCACAGATACGCAGTATTTT. Translated, it gives CASSLPSTDTQYF.

The chain combines TRBV7-9 with TRBJ2-3; 8 positions match TRBD1. The CDR3 extends over 14 amino acids. V trimming: 4 bases; J trimming: 2 bases; junction bases outside the gene matches: 2. Germline values: CDR1 SEHNR, CDR2 FQNEAQ (reference sequence). The chain's CDR3 is CASSSTGVTDTQYF. In DNA form, the CDR3 reads TGTGCCAGCAGCTCGACAGGGGTCACAGATACGCAGTATTTT. Combining the CDR3 with reference TRBV7-9 and TRBJ2-3 gives the whole variable domain DTGVSQNPRHKITKRGQNVTFRCDPISEHNRLYWYRQTLGQGPEFLTYFQNEAQLEKSRLLSDRFSAERPKGSFSTLEIQRTEQGDSAMYLCASSSTGVTDTQYFGPGTRLTVL.

This sequence joins TRBV7-9 and TRBJ2-1, with a weak D call TRBD1 (5 bases). Germline CDR1 SEHNR, CDR2 FQNEAQ (reference sequence). V shed 3 bases and J shed 2 bases, with 11 bases lying between them. CDR3 size: 15 residues. The CDR3 DNA reads as TGTGCCAGCAGCTTTTCCACAGGAGCCTACAATGAGCAGTTCTTC. As protein: CASSFSTGAYNEQFF.

The J gene is TRBJ2-1, the V gene TRBV7-9, with D perhaps TRBD2 (7 bases). The CDR3 runs 15 residues. V was trimmed by 5 bases and J by 8 bases, leaving 19 bases between them. Looked up from germline, CDR1 is SEHNR and CDR2 is FQNEAQ (reference sequence). Here the CDR3 reads CASSQLAGGPHEQFF. The CDR3 nucleotides are TGTGCCAGCAGCCAACTCGCCGGGGGGCCCCATGAGCAGTTCTTC.

The chain uses TRBV15 and TRBJ1-2; D unclear. V lost 5 bases and J 8 bases, leaving 21 bases between the germline ends. The CDR3 is 15 amino acids. Germline V gene sequence: CDR1 LNHNV, CDR2 YYDKDF (reference sequence). The CDR3 here is CATSGAPKRFGGYTF. CDR3 nucleotide sequence: TGTGCCACCAGCGGAGCCCCAAAGAGGTTTGGGGGCTACACCTTC.

The J gene is TRBJ2-4, the V gene TRBV5-1; D remains ambiguous. V lost 5 bases, J lost 11 bases, and 17 bases lay in between. Per germline, CDR1 SGHRS and CDR2 YFSETQ. The length of the CDR3 is 13 residues. In DNA form, the CDR3 reads TGCGCCAGCAGACCCCCAGCCCTAGATTTTCAGTACTTC. The encoded protein is CASRPPALDFQYF.

This chain joins TRBV19 and TRBJ2-2; 7 bases line up with TRBD1. CDR3 length: 14 amino acids. Trimming took 7 bases from V and 6 from J; bases not matched to a gene: 8. The V gene's germline CDR1 is LNHDA and CDR2 SQIVND (reference sequence). CDR3 protein: CASTTDRDAGELFF. The CDR3, as DNA: TGTGCCAGTACTACCGACAGGGATGCCGGGGAGCTGTTTTTT.

This clone was picked up a small number of times. Within the sample, other DNA sequences also encode this same CDR3. The chain is built from TRBV5-1 and TRBJ1-1; D gene ambiguous. The germline CDR1 and CDR2 sequences are SGHRS and YFSETQ. CDR3 length: 13 amino acids. With 2 bases removed from V and 0 bases from J, the gap between germline ends came to 5 bases. The CDR3 coding sequence is TGCGCCAGCAGCTTAACGGTGAACACTGAAGCTTTCTTT. This codes for CASSLTVNTEAFF. Supplemented by reference TRBV5-1 and TRBJ1-1, the full variable domain reads KAGVTQTPRYLIKTRGQQVTLSCSPISGHRSVSWYQQTPGQGLQFLFEYFSETQRNKGNFPGRFSGRQFSNSRSEMNVSTLELGDSALYLCASSLTVNTEAFFGQGTRLTVV.

The CDR3 loop is CASREDLTHNEQFF. The CDR3 DNA sequence: TGCGCCAGCAGAGAAGACTTGACTCACAATGAGCAGTTCTTC. The chain combines TRBV10-2 with TRBJ2-1, with D uncertain. CDR1 and CDR2 from the germline V gene are WSHSY and SAAADI. The CDR3 totals 14 residues. The germline V and J ends were trimmed by 6 bases and 5 bases, with 14 bases remaining between them.

This clone has a single count. The chain recombines TRBV5-1 with TRBJ2-1; 7 bases agree with TRBD2. Germline values: CDR1 SGHRS, CDR2 YFSETQ. This CDR3 spans 15 amino acids. The junction had 10 bases not matched to a gene; V was cut back by 7 bases and J by 3 bases. CDR3 DNA: TGCGCCAGCGGGGCGACTAGCACGAGCTACAATGAGCAGTTCTTC. Amino acids: CASGATSTSYNEQFF. The variable domain in full, completed from reference TRBV5-1 and TRBJ2-1, reads KAGVTQTPRYLIKTRGQQVTLSCSPISGHRSVSWYQQTPGQGLQFLFEYFSETQRNKGNFPGRFSGRQFSNSRSEMNVSTLELGDSALYLCASGATSTSYNEQFFGPGTRLTVL.

The chain combines TRBV3-1 (or the pseudogene TRBV3-2) with TRBJ1-2; TRBD1 is a possible D gene (6 bases). The CDR3 sequence is 13 residues long. Germline V gene sequence: CDR1 LGHDT, CDR2 YNNKEL (reference sequence). V was clipped by 5 bases and J by 4 bases, with 11 bases between them. This CDR3 reads CASSSGQLYGYTF. In nucleotides, the CDR3 is TGTGCCAGCAGCTCGGGACAACTCTATGGCTACACCTTC.